The T cell receptor beta chain under discussion was sequenced for a study of OX40 agonist ivuxolimab in advanced cancers. Whole-study context: People in dose escalation had one of these cancers: hepatocellular carcinoma, melanoma, renal cell or head and neck cancer. Of the participants, around 43% had some prior anti-PD-1, anti-PD-L1 or anti-CTLA-4 therapy, which was allowed. Study-wide points: Mean expanded clone counts were higher in CD8+ than CD4+ T cells.

In regard to this clone: Its antigen remains unidentified.

Some clones are missing from TCRdb's copy, which holds only in-frame ones; the method was immunoSEQ multiplex PCR. The sample has fewer than 70,000 clones; under 95% are singletons. The CDR3 covers 11 residues. Trimming removed 6 bases at V and 6 bases at J, with 9 bases between. Germline-derived CDR1 and CDR2 are MDHEN and SYDVKM. The sample consisted of CD4+ or CD8+ T cells sorted from blood, taken in a trial of the OX40 agonist ivuxolimab. This sequence was found in an adult with an advanced solid tumor such as melanoma, head and neck, liver or kidney cancer. V is TRBV28 and J is TRBJ2-7; tentative D call: TRBD2 (6 bases). This CDR3 is CASSGGFEQYF. The CDR3 DNA reads as TGTGCCAGCAGCGGAGGGTTCGAGCAGTACTTC.